What follows are 16 T cell receptor beta chains derived from one specimen sequenced in a study of T cell repertoires in cytomegalovirus infection. The antigens of these receptors remain unknown. TCRdb redid the calling of the reads with MiXCR, one entry per CDR3 protein. The sample contains around 360,000 distinct CDR3 sequences, roughly a third of which appear only once. Sequences were derived from cultured PBMCs, sampled from culture after CMV antigen stimulation. All receptors derive from a human donor in good health (CMV status not recorded). Some clones in this sample may be carry-over from other donors' samples.

The V call is TRBV7-3, the J call TRBJ2-1; 15 nucleotides agree with TRBD2. There are 18 residues in the CDR3. Per the germline V gene, CDR1 is SGHTA and CDR2 is FQGTGA. After removal of 5 bases from V and 6 bases from J, the junction contained 11 bases not matched to a gene. This CDR3 is CASSLTGLAGGRRNEQFF. CDR3 DNA: TGTGCCAGCAGCCTTACGGGACTAGCGGGAGGAAGGCGCAATGAGCAGTTCTTC.

This clonotype has a handful of counts. The chain uses TRBV6-1 and TRBJ2-1, with TRBD2 matching 7 bases. Per germline, CDR1 MNHNS and CDR2 SASEGT. The length of the CDR3 is 12 residues. J was trimmed by 14 bases and V by 6 bases; bases with no gene match: 10. The CDR3 nucleotides read TGTGCCAGCAGATCCGCGGGAGTCACGGAGTTCTTC. Translating it yields CASRSAGVTEFF.

This chain connects TRBV19 to TRBJ1-1; D gene unclear. Trimming stripped 2 bases from V and 0 bases from J, with 13 bases between. This CDR3 region has 16 residues. CDR1 is LNHDA and CDR2 is SQIVND in the germline V gene (reference sequence). DNA of the CDR3: TGTGCCAGTAGTATAAGTGCGCGCTCCTTGAACACTGAAGCTTTCTTT. This sequence encodes CASSISARSLNTEAFF. Full variable domain (missing parts from reference TRBV19 and TRBJ1-1): DGGITQSPKYLFRKEGQNVTLSCEQNLNHDAMYWYRQDPGQGLRLIYYSQIVNDFQKGDIAEGYSVSREKKESFPLTVTSAQKNPTAFYLCASSISARSLNTEAFFGQGTRLTVV.

This clonotype was counted ten times or more. V is TRBV12-3 or TRBV12-4 and J is TRBJ2-2; D is undetermined. The CDR3 consists of 12 residues. V was clipped by 4 bases and J by 6 bases, with 6 bases between them. The CDR3 nucleotides read TGTGCCAGCAGTTACGGACCCGGGGAGCTGTTTTTT. This sequence encodes CASSYGPGELFF.

The chain joins TRBV11-2 to TRBJ2-3; TRBD2 matches at 14 bases. V gave up 3 bases and J gave up 2 bases; unmatched junction bases: 4. The germline gives CDR1 SGHAT, CDR2 FQNNGV. This CDR3 has 17 residues. CDR3 residues: CASSFRTSGRLTDTQYF. CDR3 DNA: TGTGCCAGCAGCTTTCGGACTAGCGGGAGGCTCACAGATACGCAGTATTTT.

This clonotype was detected a few times. V usage is TRBV19 and J usage is TRBJ1-2, with D perhaps matching TRBD1 (6 bases). CDR1 and CDR2 (germline): LNHDA, SQIVND (reference sequence). The CDR3 is 17 amino acids. The V end was cut by 3 bases, the J end by 0 bases, with 17 bases between. Here the CDR3 reads CASSIMDSPLANYGYTF. The CDR3 DNA follows: TGTGCCAGTAGTATCATGGACAGTCCGTTAGCTAACTATGGCTACACCTTC. The whole variable domain, remainder taken from reference TRBV19 and TRBJ1-2, is DGGITQSPKYLFRKEGQNVTLSCEQNLNHDAMYWYRQDPGQGLRLIYYSQIVNDFQKGDIAEGYSVSREKKESFPLTVTSAQKNPTAFYLCASSIMDSPLANYGYTFGSGTRLTVV.

V usage is TRBV6-2 or TRBV6-3 and J usage is TRBJ1-5, with D tentatively TRBD1 (5 bases). The V end lost 4 bases, the J end lost 9 bases, and 16 bases lay between the germline ends. Looked up from germline, CDR1 is MNHEY and CDR2 is SVGEGT. There are 14 residues in the CDR3. CDR3 in amino acids: CASSFVRAPRPQHF. The CDR3 DNA is TGTGCCAGCAGTTTCGTCAGGGCGCCGCGGCCCCAGCATTTT.

This clonotype was counted only a few times. The chain links TRBV6-6 to TRBJ1-5; tentative D call: TRBD1 (6 bases). This CDR3 region has 15 residues. V was cut by 3 bases and J by 4 bases, with 13 bases left in between. CDR1 is MNHNY and CDR2 is SVGAGI in the germline V gene (reference sequence). This CDR3 reads CASSYTGNRNQPQHF. DNA for the CDR3: TGTGCCAGCAGTTATACAGGGAATCGGAATCAGCCCCAGCATTTT.

The chain recombines TRBV6-6 with TRBJ2-2; 9 nucleotides line up with TRBD1. The germline V gene encodes CDR1 MNHNY and CDR2 SVGAGI (reference sequence). The CDR3 is made up of 17 amino acids. V gave up 0 bases and J gave up 2 bases; unmatched junction bases: 4. Here the CDR3 DNA reads TGTGCCAGCAGTTACTCGCCGGACAGGGGAAACACCGGGGAGCTGTTTTTT. Translating gives CASSYSPDRGNTGELFF.

The rearrangement joins TRBV7-2 to TRBJ2-7; D is unclear. Germline CDR1 SGHTA, CDR2 FQGNSA. V was pared by 1 base and J by 5 bases, with 9 bases between. The CDR3 is made up of 13 amino acids. CDR3 sequence (DNA): TGTGCCAGCAGCTTAGGGGGTTTCAACGAGCAGTACTTC. Amino acids: CASSLGGFNEQYF.

There are many counts of this clonotype. J is TRBJ1-1 and V is TRBV27; D remains ambiguous. V lost 8 bases to trimming and J lost 7 bases, with 14 bases between them. Germline V CDR1 and CDR2: MNHEY, SMNVEV (reference sequence). The CDR3 runs to 12 residues. The CDR3 protein is CASSGQLGEAFF. As DNA, the CDR3 is TGTGCCAGCTCGGGTCAGTTGGGTGAAGCTTTCTTT.

The V and J genes are TRBV28 and TRBJ2-5, with D possibly TRBD1 on 6 matching bases. V lost 6 bases, J lost 4 bases, and 15 bases lay in between. Germline V gene lookup returns CDR1 MDHEN and CDR2 SYDVKM. The CDR3 is made up of 14 amino acids. CDR3 DNA sequence: TGTGCCAGCAGGCCCGAGGGGGTGACAGAGACCCAGTACTTC. Translated: CASRPEGVTETQYF.

This clonotype was observed a handful of times. The rearrangement links TRBV7-2 to TRBJ2-5; the match to TRBD1 covers 7 bases. Losses at the gene ends were 1 base for V and 0 bases for J; bases not matched to a gene: 5. The length of the CDR3 is 16 residues. In germline, CDR1 is SGHTA, CDR2 FQGNSA. CDR3: CASSLVGGRNQETQYF. The CDR3, as DNA: TGTGCCAGCAGCTTAGTAGGGGGCCGTAACCAAGAGACCCAGTACTTC.

Here the CDR3 reads CASSLISRHNLGKLFF. CDR3 DNA sequence: TGTGCCAGCAGTTTAATCTCCAGACATAACTTGGGAAAACTGTTTTTT. The J gene is TRBJ1-4, the V gene TRBV12-3 or TRBV12-4; no clear D. The CDR3 is 16 amino acids. The V end lost 2 bases, the J end lost 10 bases, and 20 bases lay between the germline ends.

In its sample, this clonotype was seen a few times. This chain connects TRBV7-2 to TRBJ2-3, with D possibly called TRBD1 or TRBD2 (6 bases each). The germline CDR1 and CDR2 sequences are SGHTA and FQGNSA. The CDR3 runs 15 residues. The V gene lost 2 bases and the J gene lost 2 bases, with 11 bases spanning the gap. The CDR3 loop is CASSLPGAPTDTQYF. The CDR3 region has the DNA TGTGCCAGCAGCTTACCGGGGGCTCCCACAGATACGCAGTATTTT.

This clonotype occurred a few times. The rearrangement uses TRBV12-3 or TRBV12-4 and TRBJ1-1; the D gene is possibly TRBD1 (5 bases). This CDR3 spans 13 amino acids. Trimming took 6 bases from V and 5 from J, leaving 13 bases between them. The CDR3, as DNA: TGTGCCAGCAGCCCCGTCGGGGGGACTGAAGCTTTCTTT. It is translated as CASSPVGGTEAFF.